Each of the 4 T cell receptor beta chains below was sequenced from the same sample in a study of a mutant IDH1 vaccine in newly diagnosed glioma. This sample's time point: week 35, safety follow-up. Every vaccine dose comprised 300 ug of mutant IDH1 20-mer peptide plus topical imiquimod. The data were produced by immunoSEQ multiplex PCR, yet TCRdb's version contains in-frame clones alone and is incomplete. The sample has about 50,000 clones; 85% to 95% are singletons. These receptors' antigens are unknown. Material: PBMCs, obtained from a glioma patient whose treatment included an IDH1 peptide vaccine. Every receptor here comes from a man aged 45-65 years with glioma.

This clone was seen a single time. This chain links TRBV2 with TRBJ1-5; 8 bases align to TRBD1. V shed 7 bases, J shed 0 bases, and the junction held 8 bases outside the gene matches. CDR3 size: 16 residues. Germline-derived CDR1 and CDR2 are SNHLY and FYNNEI. The CDR3 DNA reads as TGTGCCAGCATTCCCCCGACAGGGGCTAGCAATCAGCCCCAGCATTTT. This sequence encodes CASIPPTGASNQPQHF.

This CDR3 reads CASSQVLSTDTQYF. The CDR3 nucleotides read TGCGCCAGCAGCCAAGTCCTCAGCACAGATACGCAGTATTTT. V and J are TRBV4-1 and TRBJ2-3; D gene uncertain. This CDR3 region has 14 residues. V was pared by 1 base and J by 0 bases, with 5 bases between. Germline V lookup: CDR1 MGHRA, CDR2 YSYEKL.

The J gene is TRBJ1-2, the V gene TRBV29-1; 9 bases fit TRBD1. V was clipped by 4 bases and J by 6 bases; unmatched bases: 6. The CDR3 has 13 amino acids. Germline CDR1 is SQVTM and CDR2 is ANQGSEA. The DNA of the CDR3 is TGCAGCGTTGGAGGACAGGGGAGGAATGGCTACACCTTC. It is translated as CSVGGQGRNGYTF.

This clone appeared once. This chain joins TRBV6-5 and TRBJ1-2, with D tentatively TRBD1 (5 bases). The CDR3 is made up of 14 amino acids. Germline lookup yields CDR1 MNHEY and CDR2 SVGAGI. Deletions cut 2 bases from V and 3 bases from J, with 10 bases between. The CDR3 here is CASSYGRGDYGYTF. DNA of the CDR3: TGTGCCAGCAGTTACGGTAGGGGCGACTATGGCTACACCTTC.